This note documents a single TCR beta chain sequence. The antigen is not known. One entry per CDR3 protein, called by TCRdb with MiXCR from the 5' RACE reads. This table has more than 1.5 million distinct CDR3 sequences, about 32% appearing once. The data derive from a study of identical twins. The study, taken as a whole, reports: Monozygotic twin pairs showed more out-of-frame TCR alpha sharing than models estimated.

CDR1 SGHVS and CDR2 FQNEAQ come from the germline V gene. Unmatched junction bases numbered 6, after V lost 1 base and J lost 0 bases. The CDR3 has 18 amino acids. The specimen was cord blood. This sequence was found in a newborn girl in good health. V and J are TRBV7-8 and TRBJ2-1, with 10 bases fitting TRBD2. DNA for the CDR3: TGTGCCAGCAGCTTAGTTCTAGCGGGAGTTCCCTCCTACAATGAGCAGTTCTTC. It codes for CASSLVLAGVPSYNEQFF.